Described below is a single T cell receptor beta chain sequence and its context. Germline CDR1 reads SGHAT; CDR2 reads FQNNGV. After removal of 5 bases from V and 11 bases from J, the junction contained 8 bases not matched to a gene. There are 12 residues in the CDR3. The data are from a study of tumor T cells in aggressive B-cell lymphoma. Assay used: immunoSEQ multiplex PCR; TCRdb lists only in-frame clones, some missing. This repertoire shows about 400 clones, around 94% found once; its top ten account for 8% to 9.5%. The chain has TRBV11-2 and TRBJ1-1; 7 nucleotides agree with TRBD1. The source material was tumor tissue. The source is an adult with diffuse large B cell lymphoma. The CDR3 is CASSLHRGGAFF. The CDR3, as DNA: TGTGCCAGCAGCCTCCACAGGGGAGGCGCTTTCTTT. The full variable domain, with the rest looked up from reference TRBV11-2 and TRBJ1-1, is EAGVAQSPRYKIIEKRQSVAFWCNPISGHATLYWYQQILGQGPKLLIQFQNNGVVDDSQLPKDRFSAERLKGVDSTLKIQPAKLEDSAVYLCASSLHRGGAFFGQGTRLTVV.